A selection of T cell receptor beta chains follows, all from one sample in a study of beta chain features in type 1 diabetes. TCRdb's copy holds only in-frame clones and misses some; the assay was immunoSEQ multiplex PCR. The repertoire holds 400,000 or so clones, with over 8.5% as singletons. Material: central memory CD4+ T cells from blood. These receptors originate from a man aged 25 to 40 with type 1 diabetes. The CDR3 runs from the conserved cysteine through the conserved F or W. A D gene is named only where the DNA matches it firmly. Size values are once, few and many counts, or a class for expanded clones, and some rows have none.

>NA|TRBJ2-6|TRBV19|NA
TGTGCCAGTAGTATAGATCACGGGGCGCTCGGGGCCAACGTCCTGACTTTC
CASSIDHGALGANVLTF
>few|TRBJ2-6|TRBV28|NA
TGTGCCAGCAGTTATAGTCCTGGCTCTGGGGCCAACGTCCTGACTTTC
CASSYSPGSGANVLTF
>NA|TRBJ2-3|TRBV28|TRBD2
TGTGCCAGCAGTTTAGATTATAGCGGGAATACGCAGTATTTT
CASSLDYSGNTQYF
>few|TRBJ1-2|TRBV6-6|TRBD1
TGTGCCAGCAGGATACAGGGGTACTATGGCTACACCTTC
CASRIQGYYGYTF
>NA|TRBJ1-1|TRBV19|TRBD1
TGTGCCAGTAGTATGGAGGGACAGGGGCGGCCAGCTTTCTTT
CASSMEGQGRPAFF
>few|TRBJ1-2|TRBV10-3|TRBD1
TGTGCCATCAGTGGGCAGACAGGGCAAGACTATGGCTACACCTTC
CAISGQTGQDYGYTF
>many|TRBJ1-5|TRBV7-2|NA
TGTGCCAGCAGCCTGACTGGGCTCTATAGCAATCAGCCCCAGCATTTT
CASSLTGLYSNQPQHF
>few|TRBJ2-5|TRBV18|TRBD1
TGTGCCAGCTCACAGGGACAGAGAGGAGAGACCCAGTACTTC
CASSQGQRGETQYF
>NA|TRBJ1-2|TRBV9|NA
TGTGCCAGCAGCGTAGGGGCAGGGGAAGGCTACACCTTC
CASSVGAGEGYTF
>NA|TRBJ2-7|TRBV5-5|NA
TGTGCCAGCAGCTTGGATCAGGGAGCCTACGAGCAGTACTTC
CASSLDQGAYEQYF
>many|TRBJ1-2|TRBV28|NA
TGTGCCAGCAGTCTCAGGGAGATTATGGGCTACACCTTC
CASSLREIMGYTF
>few|TRBJ2-7|TRBV7-2|NA
TGTGCCAGCAGCTTAGAGCCAGGGCCCAACGAGCAGTACTTC
CASSLEPGPNEQYF
>NA|TRBJ1-3|TRBV29-1|NA
TGCAGCGTTGAAACTCGGGGGCCTAGAAACACCATATATTTT
CSVETRGPRNTIYF
>few|TRBJ2-3|TRBV7-8|NA
TGTGCCAGCAGCTTAGGCTCATACCGCACAGATACGCAGTATTTT
CASSLGSYRTDTQYF
>NA|TRBJ2-2|TRBV29-1|NA
TGCAGCGTTGGACAGACGAACACCGGGGAGCTGTTTTTT
CSVGQTNTGELFF
>few|TRBJ2-3|TRBV2|TRBD1
TGTGCCAGCAGTGGGCAGGGGGTAGATACGCAGTATTTT
CASSGQGVDTQYF
>NA|TRBJ2-2|TRBV7-2|TRBD2
TGTGCCAGCATAGCGGGGCGGCACCGGGAGCTGTTTTTT
CASIAGRHRELFF
>few|TRBJ2-1|TRBV6-1|NA
TGTGCCAGCAGACACAGCTCCTACAATGAGCAGTTCTTC
CASRHSSYNEQFF
>many|TRBJ2-5|TRBV10-3|NA
TGTGCCATCAGTGAGTCCAACAGCCAAGAGACCCAGTACTTC
CAISESNSQETQYF
>few|TRBJ2-7|TRBV9|NA
TGTGCCAGCACCCCGGGCGGACTATCCTACGAGCAGTACTTC
CASTPGGLSYEQYF
>NA|TRBJ2-5|TRBV29-1|NA
TGCAGCGCTCAAACTGGGGGACTTCAAGAGACCCAGTACTTC
CSAQTGGLQETQYF
>many|TRBJ2-1|TRBV29-1|TRBD1
TGCAGCGTTGTGGGGGACAGGGGAATCAATGAGCAGTTCTTC
CSVVGDRGINEQFF
>NA|TRBJ2-3|TRBV4-3|NA
TGCGCCAGCAGCTCAGGCACAGATACGCAGTATTTT
CASSSGTDTQYF
>NA|TRBJ1-2|TRBV27|NA
TGTGCCAGCAGTTTAGGGGTTAACTATGGCTACACCTTC
CASSLGVNYGYTF
>few|TRBJ2-1|TRBV7-6|NA
TGTGCCAGCAGCTTAGCGCCTTCGAGCTCCTACAATGAGCAGTTCTTC
CASSLAPSSSYNEQFF
>NA|TRBJ2-3|TRBV7-2|TRBD1
TGTGCCAGCAGCGCAGGACAGGGGGCAAGGGAAACGCAGTATTTT
CASSAGQGARETQYF
>few|TRBJ2-7|TRBV19|NA
TGTGCCAGTAGTCTAAGCGGGCCCTACGAGCAGTACTTC
CASSLSGPYEQYF
>NA|TRBJ1-2|TRBV6-1|TRBD1
TGTGCCAGCAGTGGCAGGGGGAAGGACTATGGCTACACCTTC
CASSGRGKDYGYTF
>NA|TRBJ2-1|TRBV7-7|TRBD1
TGTGCTAGCAGCTTACAGGGACAGCATGAGCAGTTCTTC
CASSLQGQHEQFF
>NA|TRBJ1-5|TRBV6-6|NA
TGTGCCAGCAGGAGCAAACAGGGTTCCAATCAGCCCCAGCATTTT
CASRSKQGSNQPQHF
>NA|TRBJ2-1|TRBV30|NA
TGTGCCTGGAGTGGAGGACCAAGCGCCAGCTCCTACAATGAGCAGTTCTTC
CAWSGGPSASSYNEQFF
>few|TRBJ1-5|TRBV10-3|TRBD1
TGTGCCATCAGTGCCACCTCACTTTGGAACGGACAGGTTAGCAATCAGCCCCAGCATTTT
CAISATSLWNGQVSNQPQHF
>few|TRBJ1-2|TRBV6-1|TRBD1
TGTGCCAGCAGTGATTGGACAGGGCCTAACTATGGCTACACCTTC
CASSDWTGPNYGYTF
>few|TRBJ2-5|TRBV5-5|NA
TGTGCCAGCAGCTTAGGACCGACAGAGACCCAGTACTTC
CASSLGPTETQYF
>few|TRBJ2-1|TRBV11-3|NA
TGTGCCAGCAGCTTAGCGCCCTGGCGGTCCTACAATGAGCAGTTCTTC
CASSLAPWRSYNEQFF
>few|TRBJ2-7|TRBV28|TRBD2
TGTGCCAGCAGGCGGGGGGCTAGCGGGACGTACGAGCAGTACTTC
CASRRGASGTYEQYF
>few|TRBJ2-3|TRBV4-2|NA
TGTGCCAGCAGCCAAGAAGGAGGAAGGGGCGGGCCCACAGATACGCAGTATTTT
CASSQEGGRGGPTDTQYF
>few|TRBJ2-4|TRBV5-1|NA
TGCGCCAGCAGCTTGGAAGAAGCCAAAAACATTCAGTACTTC
CASSLEEAKNIQYF
>many|TRBJ2-3|TRBV14|TRBD2
TGTGCCAGCAGCCCCAGCGGGGGGGTTAGCACAGATACGCAGTATTTT
CASSPSGGVSTDTQYF
>few|TRBJ1-2|TRBV29-1|NA
TGCAGCGGATTCGAGGGGCGGGAAGGCTACACCTTC
CSGFEGREGYTF
>few|TRBJ2-1|TRBV7-6|NA
TGTGCCAGCAGCTTATCCCCTATCTCCTACAATGAGCAGTTCTTC
CASSLSPISYNEQFF
>NA|TRBJ1-2|TRBV7-2|NA
TGTGCCAGCAGCCGGACAACAGGGTCTAGCTATGGCTACACCTTC
CASSRTTGSSYGYTF
>many|TRBJ2-7|TRBV9|TRBD2
TGTGCCAGCAGCGTACATACTAGCGGCTACGAGCAGTACTTC
CASSVHTSGYEQYF
>few|TRBJ1-3|TRBV19|NA
TGTGCCAGTAGTATAGATTCGGACGGAAACACCATATATTTT
CASSIDSDGNTIYF
>few|TRBJ2-7|TRBV6-5|TRBD1
TGTGCCAGCAGTTACTCCCGGACAGGGGTGTACGAGCAGTACTTC
CASSYSRTGVYEQYF
>many|TRBJ2-5|TRBV30|NA
TGTGCCTGGGTTCTAGGGGGAGAGACCCAGTACTTC
CAWVLGGETQYF
>few|TRBJ1-2|TRBV7-8|NA
TGTGCCAGCAGCTTACCGGGGGCCTATGGCTACACCTTC
CASSLPGAYGYTF
>NA|TRBJ2-5|TRBV6-5|TRBD2
TGTGCCAGCAGACGGACTAGCGGGCAAGAGACCCAGTACTTC
CASRRTSGQETQYF
>few|TRBJ1-1|TRBV28|NA
TGTGCCAGCAGTTTAGGATACACTGAAGCTTTCTTT
CASSLGYTEAFF
>NA|TRBJ2-2|TRBV6-5|NA
TGTGCCAGCAGCCTGATGACAGGTCCCACCGGGGAGCTGTTTTTT
CASSLMTGPTGELFF
>NA|TRBJ1-1|TRBV29-1|NA
TGCAGCGTTGTTCCACGGGTGAGGGGCGAAGGTACTGAAGCTTTCTTT
CSVVPRVRGEGTEAFF
>many|TRBJ2-4|TRBV6-1|NA
TGTGCCAGCAGTGAAAGCGGCGGGTCTGACATTCAGTACTTC
CASSESGGSDIQYF
>NA|TRBJ2-1|TRBV6-6|NA
TGTGCCACCAAAAGGACGGACAATGAGCAGTTCTTC
CATKRTDNEQFF
>NA|TRBJ2-2|TRBV5-1|NA
TGCGCCAGCAGCTTGGGATCAGGGTCGGGCACCGGGGAGCTGTTTTTT
CASSLGSGSGTGELFF
>few|TRBJ2-7|TRBV27|NA
TGTGCCAGCAGCACCCGGGTCTCCTACGAGCAGTACTTC
CASSTRVSYEQYF